This T cell receptor beta chain was profiled in a study of cytotoxic CD8 clonotypes in ibrutinib-treated CLL. Study as a whole: Responses: roughly 24 partial, 2 complete; after median roughly 68 months, around 15 stayed remitted, some 12 progressed.

Sequencing was performed with immunoSEQ multiplex PCR; in TCRdb, only in-frame clones are kept and a portion is missing. The table has some 17,000 clones, roughly four fifths seen once. About 2 micrograms of genomic DNA, which was extracted from cryopreserved PBMCs, served as the material used for the TCR beta libraries. A word on this clone: The antigen remains unidentified.

CDR3 size: 14 residues. Trimming took 8 bases from V and 4 from J, leaving 17 bases between them. Per the germline V gene, CDR1 is MDHEN and CDR2 is SYDVKM. Findings of the study overall: Sustained-remission and progressing patients had unequal sampling times.

The sequence was obtained from a human donor with chronic lymphocytic leukemia. J is TRBJ2-5 and V is TRBV28; D possibly corresponds to TRBD2 (5 bases). The source was PBMCs, collected before ibrutinib treatment. CDR3 residues: CASLQSQSGETQYF. The DNA for the CDR3 is TGTGCCAGCCTTCAGTCACAAAGCGGAGAGACCCAGTACTTC. Complete variable domain (other parts from reference TRBV28 and TRBJ2-5): DVKVTQSSRYLVKRTGEKVFLECVQDMDHENMFWYRQDPGLGLRLIYFSYDVKMKEKGDIPEGYSVSREKKERFSLILESASTNQTSMYLCASLQSQSGETQYFGPGTRLLVL.